This T cell receptor (beta chain) came from a study of Ad26.COV2.S vaccination and SARS-CoV-2 variants. The study, taken as a whole, reports: There was a possibility that the TCR breadth and depth analyses underestimated total T cell responses. Non-spike TCR breadth did not differ much between vaccine and placebo recipients.

As for this clone: Its antigen is unidentified.

Clones were sequenced by immunoSEQ multiplex PCR, and TCRdb holds only the in-frame ones, with some missing. The sample contains more than 300,000 clones, approximately 86% of which appear only once. The treatment: about 20 received Ad26.COV2.S at low or high dose, single or two shots; about 5 received placebo; per-sample allocation not given. Vaccine and placebo recipients were sampled on day 63 after the first injection. The CDR3 has 15 residues. Per the germline V gene, CDR1 is MDHEN and CDR2 is SYDVKM. V gave up 3 bases and J gave up 11 bases, with 22 bases separating them. The sequences come from peripheral blood, collected in a trial of Ad26.COV2.S vaccine versus placebo. This chain links TRBV28 with TRBJ1-2; a possible D gene is TRBD1 (5 bases). The clonotype comes from a person between 18 and 60 years old who received the Ad26.COV2.S COVID-19 vaccine or a placebo. The CDR3 spells CASSFVDNRDPRYTF. The CDR3 DNA reads as TGTGCCAGCAGTTTCGTGGACAACCGAGATCCGAGGTACACCTTC.